Following are 7 T cell receptor beta chains from one sample sequenced in a study of shared clonotypes between healthy human individuals. Here immunoSEQ multiplex PCR was the method, and the copy in TCRdb shows in-frame clones only, minus some. The sample has some 510,000 clones, approximately 79% seen once; the top ten hold 10% to 15%. Sequenced material: PBMCs. These receptors were taken from a woman between 40 and 50 years old in good health. Some clones in this sample may be carry-over from other donors' samples.

With regard to this clone: Within the sample, other DNA sequences also encode this same CDR3. The V and J genes are TRBV28 and TRBJ2-7, with 9 bases identical to TRBD1. Germline V gene sequence: CDR1 MDHEN, CDR2 SYDVKM. V trimming: 4 bases; J trimming: 1 base; junction bases outside the gene matches: 5. This CDR3 spans 15 amino acids. CDR3 region: CASSSPGQGSYEQYF. For the CDR3, the DNA is TGTGCCAGCAGTTCTCCGGGACAGGGTTCCTACGAGCAGTACTTC.

This rearrangement joins TRBV6-6 to TRBJ2-1; 12 nucleotides agree with TRBD2. Losses at the gene ends were 2 bases for V and 6 bases for J; bases not matched to a gene: 5. The CDR3 extends over 16 amino acids. Germline CDR1 is MNHNY and CDR2 is SVGAGI (reference sequence). CDR3 in amino acids: CASSYPTSGSGNEQFF. The CDR3 DNA follows: TGTGCCAGCAGTTACCCGACTAGCGGGAGTGGCAATGAGCAGTTCTTC.

The V gene is TRBV7-2, the J gene TRBJ2-7; D is uncertain. V shed 2 bases and J shed 5 bases, with 10 bases lying between them. Germline V lookup: CDR1 SGHTA, CDR2 FQGNSA. The CDR3 extends over 13 amino acids. CDR3 DNA sequence: TGTGCCAGCAGCTTAAGTATGTGGAACGAGCAGTACTTC. Protein product: CASSLSMWNEQYF.

The chain joins TRBV7-9 to TRBJ2-7; maybe TRBD2 (5 bases). Germline loops: CDR1 SEHNR, CDR2 FQNEAQ (reference sequence). This CDR3 comprises 15 residues. V was trimmed by 0 bases and J by 5 bases, leaving 14 bases between them. CDR3 nucleotide sequence: TGTGCCAGCAGCTTAGCGGGTGGGAGCGGCCACGAGCAGTACTTC. Amino acid sequence: CASSLAGGSGHEQYF.

This rearrangement joins TRBV2 to TRBJ1-1, with 8 positions matching TRBD1. V was pared by 6 bases and J by 4 bases, with 7 bases of the junction left unmatched. The CDR3 has 14 residues. The V gene's germline CDR1 is SNHLY and CDR2 FYNNEI. The CDR3 sequence is CASRWTGRGTEAFF. The CDR3 nucleotides are TGTGCCAGCAGATGGACAGGGCGGGGCACTGAAGCTTTCTTT.

The V call is TRBV2, the J call TRBJ1-5; TRBD1 aligns across 10 bases. The length of the CDR3 is 17 residues. Trimming at V came to 6 bases and at J to 3 bases, leaving 11 bases not matched to a gene. From germline, CDR1 is SNHLY and CDR2 FYNNEI. The CDR3 sequence: CASSRDRGLMANQPQHF. The CDR3 DNA is TGTGCCAGCAGCCGGGACAGGGGATTGATGGCCAATCAGCCCCAGCATTTT.

The chain is built from TRBV27 and TRBJ2-7; no definite D call. V lost 4 bases and J lost 4, with 11 bases in between. This CDR3 comprises 13 residues. Germline CDR1 is MNHEY and CDR2 is SMNVEV (reference sequence). The CDR3 nucleotides read TGTGCCAGCAGTTCCGGCGGCAGGTACGAGCAGTACTTC. This sequence encodes CASSSGGRYEQYF.